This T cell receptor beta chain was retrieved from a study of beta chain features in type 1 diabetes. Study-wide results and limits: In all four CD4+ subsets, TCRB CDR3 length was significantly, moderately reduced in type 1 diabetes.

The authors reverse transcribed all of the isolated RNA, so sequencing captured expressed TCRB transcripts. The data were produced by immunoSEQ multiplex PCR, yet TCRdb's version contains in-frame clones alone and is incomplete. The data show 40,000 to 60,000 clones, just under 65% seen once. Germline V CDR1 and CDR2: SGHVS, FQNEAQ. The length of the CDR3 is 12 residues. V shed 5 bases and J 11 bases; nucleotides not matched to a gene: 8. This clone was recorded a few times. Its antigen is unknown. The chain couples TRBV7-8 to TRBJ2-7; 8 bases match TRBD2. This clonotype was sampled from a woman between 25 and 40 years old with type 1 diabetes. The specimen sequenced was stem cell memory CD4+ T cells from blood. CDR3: CASSGGLAGEYF. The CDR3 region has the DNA TGTGCCAGCAGCGGAGGACTAGCAGGCGAGTACTTC.